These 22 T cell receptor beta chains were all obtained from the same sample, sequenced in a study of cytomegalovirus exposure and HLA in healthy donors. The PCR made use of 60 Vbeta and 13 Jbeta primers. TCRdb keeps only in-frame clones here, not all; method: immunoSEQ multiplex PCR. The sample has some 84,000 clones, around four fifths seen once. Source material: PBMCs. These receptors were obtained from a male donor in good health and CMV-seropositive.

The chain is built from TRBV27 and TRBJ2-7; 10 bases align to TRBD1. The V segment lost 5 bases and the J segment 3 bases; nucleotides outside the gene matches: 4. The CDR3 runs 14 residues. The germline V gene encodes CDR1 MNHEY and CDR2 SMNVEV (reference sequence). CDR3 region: CASSTRTGGYEQYF. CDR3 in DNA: TGTGCCAGCAGTACCCGGACAGGGGGCTACGAGCAGTACTTC.

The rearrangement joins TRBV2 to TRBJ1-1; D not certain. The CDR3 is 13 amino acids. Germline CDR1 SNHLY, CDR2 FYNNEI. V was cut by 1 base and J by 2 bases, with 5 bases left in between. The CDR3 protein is CASSEDSNTEAFF. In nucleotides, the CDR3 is TGTGCCAGCAGTGAAGACAGTAACACTGAAGCTTTCTTT.

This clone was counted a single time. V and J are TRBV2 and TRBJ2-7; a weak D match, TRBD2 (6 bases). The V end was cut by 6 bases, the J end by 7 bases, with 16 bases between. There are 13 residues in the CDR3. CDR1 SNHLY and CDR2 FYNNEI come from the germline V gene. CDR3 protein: CASRTIAVSEQYF. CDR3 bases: TGTGCCAGCAGAACGATAGCGGTTTCGGAGCAGTACTTC.

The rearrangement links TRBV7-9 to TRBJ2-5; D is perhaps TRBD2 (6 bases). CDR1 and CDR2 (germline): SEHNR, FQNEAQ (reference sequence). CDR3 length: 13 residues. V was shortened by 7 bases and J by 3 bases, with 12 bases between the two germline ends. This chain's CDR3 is CASTWRDEETQYF. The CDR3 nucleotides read TGTGCCAGCACCTGGAGGGATGAAGAGACCCAGTACTTC.

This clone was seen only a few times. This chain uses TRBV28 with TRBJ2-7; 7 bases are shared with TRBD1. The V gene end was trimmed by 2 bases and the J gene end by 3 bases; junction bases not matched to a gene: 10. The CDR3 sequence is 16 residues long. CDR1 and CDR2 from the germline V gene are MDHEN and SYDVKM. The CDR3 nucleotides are TGTGCCAGCAGTTTAACAGGGGCCCTTGGAAGCTACGAGCAGTACTTC. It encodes CASSLTGALGSYEQYF.

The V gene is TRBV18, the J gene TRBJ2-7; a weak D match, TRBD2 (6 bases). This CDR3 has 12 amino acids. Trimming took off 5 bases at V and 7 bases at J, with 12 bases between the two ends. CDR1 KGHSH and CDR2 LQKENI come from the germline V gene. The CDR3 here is CASSSRLVEQYF. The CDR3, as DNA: TGTGCCAGCTCATCCCGACTAGTAGAGCAGTACTTC.

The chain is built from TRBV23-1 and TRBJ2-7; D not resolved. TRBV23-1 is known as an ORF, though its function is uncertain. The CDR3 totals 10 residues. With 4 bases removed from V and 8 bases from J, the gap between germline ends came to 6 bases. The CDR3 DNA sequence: TGCGCCAGCAGTCTTTTCAAGCAGTACTTC. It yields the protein CASSLFKQYF.

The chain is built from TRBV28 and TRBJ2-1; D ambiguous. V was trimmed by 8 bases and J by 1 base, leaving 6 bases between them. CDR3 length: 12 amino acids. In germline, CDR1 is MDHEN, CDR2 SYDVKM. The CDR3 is CASRSSYNEQFF. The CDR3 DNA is TGTGCCAGCCGGAGTTCCTACAATGAGCAGTTCTTC.

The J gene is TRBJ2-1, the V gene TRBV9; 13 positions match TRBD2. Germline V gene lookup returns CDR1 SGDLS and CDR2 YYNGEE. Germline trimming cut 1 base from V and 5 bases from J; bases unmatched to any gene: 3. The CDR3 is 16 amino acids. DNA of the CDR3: TGTGCCAGCAGCGTACGGACTAGCGGGAGCCACAATGAGCAGTTCTTC. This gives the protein CASSVRTSGSHNEQFF.

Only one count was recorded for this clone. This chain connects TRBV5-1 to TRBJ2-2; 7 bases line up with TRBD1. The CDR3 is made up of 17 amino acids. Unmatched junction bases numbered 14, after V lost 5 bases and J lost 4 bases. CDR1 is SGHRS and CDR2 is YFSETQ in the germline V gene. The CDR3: CASSPIIGRGSTGELFF. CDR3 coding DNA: TGCGCCAGCAGTCCGATCATAGGCAGGGGGAGCACCGGGGAGCTGTTTTTT. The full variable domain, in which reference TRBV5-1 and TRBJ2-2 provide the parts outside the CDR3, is KAGVTQTPRYLIKTRGQQVTLSCSPISGHRSVSWYQQTPGQGLQFLFEYFSETQRNKGNFPGRFSGRQFSNSRSEMNVSTLELGDSALYLCASSPIIGRGSTGELFFGEGSRLTVL.

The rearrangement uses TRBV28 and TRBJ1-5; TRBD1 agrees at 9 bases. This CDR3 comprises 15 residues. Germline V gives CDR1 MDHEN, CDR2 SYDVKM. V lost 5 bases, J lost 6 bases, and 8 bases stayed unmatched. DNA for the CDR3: TGTGCCAGCAGTGGAACAGGGGGCACAGTTCAGCCCCAGCATTTT. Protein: CASSGTGGTVQPQHF.

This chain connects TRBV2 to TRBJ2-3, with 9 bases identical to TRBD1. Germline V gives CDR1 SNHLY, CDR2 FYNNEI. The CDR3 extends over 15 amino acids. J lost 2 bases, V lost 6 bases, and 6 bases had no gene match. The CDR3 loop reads CASSPGTGNTDTQYF. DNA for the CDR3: TGTGCCAGCAGCCCCGGGACAGGGAACACAGATACGCAGTATTTT.

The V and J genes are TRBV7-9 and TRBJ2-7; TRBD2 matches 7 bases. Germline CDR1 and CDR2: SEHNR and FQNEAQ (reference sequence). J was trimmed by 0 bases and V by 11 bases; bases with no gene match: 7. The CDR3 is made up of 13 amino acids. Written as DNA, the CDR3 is TGTGCCTCAGGACTAGGCGTCTCCTACGAGCAGTACTTC. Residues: CASGLGVSYEQYF.

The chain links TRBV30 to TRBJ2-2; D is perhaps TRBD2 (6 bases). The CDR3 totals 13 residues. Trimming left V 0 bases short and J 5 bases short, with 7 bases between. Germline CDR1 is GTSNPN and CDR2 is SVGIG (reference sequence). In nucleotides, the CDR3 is TGTGCCTGGAGTGTACGGGGGACCGGGGAGCTGTTTTTT. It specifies CAWSVRGTGELFF.

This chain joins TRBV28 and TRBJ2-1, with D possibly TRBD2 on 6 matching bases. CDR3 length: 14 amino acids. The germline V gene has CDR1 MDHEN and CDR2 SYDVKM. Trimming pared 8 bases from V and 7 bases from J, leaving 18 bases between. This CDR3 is CASYGTSQWNEQFF. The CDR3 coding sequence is TGTGCCAGCTACGGGACTTCCCAGTGGAATGAGCAGTTCTTC.

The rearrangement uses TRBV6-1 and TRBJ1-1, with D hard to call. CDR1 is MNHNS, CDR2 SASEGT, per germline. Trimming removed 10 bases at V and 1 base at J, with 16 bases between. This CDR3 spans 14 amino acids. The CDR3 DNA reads TGTGCCATCCCAGCGAGGGCCGCGAACACTGAAGCTTTCTTT. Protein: CAIPARAANTEAFF.

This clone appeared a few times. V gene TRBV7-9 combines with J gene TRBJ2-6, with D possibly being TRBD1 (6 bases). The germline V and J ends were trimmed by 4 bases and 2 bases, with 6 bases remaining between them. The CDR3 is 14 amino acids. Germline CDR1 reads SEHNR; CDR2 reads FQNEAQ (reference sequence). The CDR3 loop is CASSSGAGANVLTF. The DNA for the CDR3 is TGTGCCAGCAGCTCAGGGGCTGGGGCCAACGTCCTGACTTTC.

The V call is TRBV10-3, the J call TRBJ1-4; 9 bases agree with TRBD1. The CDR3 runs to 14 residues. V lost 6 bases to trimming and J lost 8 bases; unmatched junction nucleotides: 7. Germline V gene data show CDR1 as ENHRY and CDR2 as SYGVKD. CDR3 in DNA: TGTGCCATCAGCGATGGGACAGGGAGAGAAAAACTGTTTTTT. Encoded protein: CAISDGTGREKLFF.

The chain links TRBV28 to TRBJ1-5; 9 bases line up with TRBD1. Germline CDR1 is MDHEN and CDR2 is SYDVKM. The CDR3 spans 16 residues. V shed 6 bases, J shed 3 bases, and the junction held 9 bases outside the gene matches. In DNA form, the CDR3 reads TGTGCCAGCAGCACTCCGGGACAGGGAAACAATCAGCCCCAGCATTTT. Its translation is CASSTPGQGNNQPQHF.

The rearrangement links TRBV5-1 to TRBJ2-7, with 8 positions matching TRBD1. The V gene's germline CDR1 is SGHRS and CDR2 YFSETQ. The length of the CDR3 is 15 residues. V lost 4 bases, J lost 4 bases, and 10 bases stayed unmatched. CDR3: CASSPADRAPYEQYF. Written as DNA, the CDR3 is TGCGCCAGCAGCCCCGCGGACAGGGCCCCATACGAGCAGTACTTC. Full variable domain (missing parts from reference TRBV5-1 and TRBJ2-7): KAGVTQTPRYLIKTRGQQVTLSCSPISGHRSVSWYQQTPGQGLQFLFEYFSETQRNKGNFPGRFSGRQFSNSRSEMNVSTLELGDSALYLCASSPADRAPYEQYFGPGTRLTVT.

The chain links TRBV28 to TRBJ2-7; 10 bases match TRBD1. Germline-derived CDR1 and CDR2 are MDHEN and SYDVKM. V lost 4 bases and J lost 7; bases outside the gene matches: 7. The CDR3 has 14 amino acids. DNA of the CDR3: TGTGCCAGCAGTTATTCCGGGACAGGGGTTGAGCAGTACTTC. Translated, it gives CASSYSGTGVEQYF.

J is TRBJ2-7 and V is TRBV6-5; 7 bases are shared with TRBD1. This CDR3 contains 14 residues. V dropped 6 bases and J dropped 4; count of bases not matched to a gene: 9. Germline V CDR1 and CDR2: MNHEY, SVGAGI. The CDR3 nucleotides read TGTGCCAGCAGGAGGCGACAGGGACGTTACGAGCAGTACTTC. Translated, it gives CASRRRQGRYEQYF.